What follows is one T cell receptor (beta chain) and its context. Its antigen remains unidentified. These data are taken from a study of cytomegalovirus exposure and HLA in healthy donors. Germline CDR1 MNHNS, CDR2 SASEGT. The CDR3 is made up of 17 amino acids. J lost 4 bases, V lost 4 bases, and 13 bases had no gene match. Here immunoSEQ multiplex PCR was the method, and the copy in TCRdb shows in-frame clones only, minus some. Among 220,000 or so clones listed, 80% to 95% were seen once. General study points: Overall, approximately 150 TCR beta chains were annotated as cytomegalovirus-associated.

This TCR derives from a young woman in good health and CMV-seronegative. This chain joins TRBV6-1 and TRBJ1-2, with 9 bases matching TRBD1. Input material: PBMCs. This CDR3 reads CASSVVPGQGTGYGYTF. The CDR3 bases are TGTGCCAGCAGTGTCGTCCCGGGACAGGGAACGGGCTATGGCTACACCTTC.